Sequencing of this TCR beta chain was carried out in a study of lymphopenia after photon versus proton radiotherapy. General study findings and limits: Proton therapy kept repertoires fairly stable, unlike photons, which gained effector/memory cells. After lymphocyte nadir, photon-treated repertoires showed oligoclonal expansion, especially CD8+ Temra. Larger post-nadir TCR diversity loss correlated inversely with survival in deceased patients.

The table came from immunoSEQ multiplex PCR; TCRdb's copy has only in-frame clones and leaves some out. The sample shows more than 25,000 clones, about 87% of them seen only once. A remark on this clone: Antigen specificity is unknown.

The germline CDR1 and CDR2 sequences are SGHDT and YYEEEE. V was cut by 6 bases and J by 5 bases, with 23 bases left in between. The CDR3 covers 16 residues. The clonotype was recovered from a woman between 55 and 75 years old with cholangiocarcinoma. Some clones in this sample may be carry-over from other donors' samples. The chain couples TRBV5-6 to TRBJ2-5; no clear D. The source was peripheral blood, collected from a patient treated with proton-based radiotherapy. The CDR3 bases are TGTGCCAGCAACCCGACCATATGGGATGCGGAGGAGACCCAGTACTTC. Encoded protein: CASNPTIWDAEETQYF. Supplemented by reference TRBV5-6 and TRBJ2-5, the full variable domain reads DAGVTQSPTHLIKTRGQQVTLRCSPKSGHDTVSWYQQALGQGPQFIFQYYEEEERQRGNFPDRFSGHQFPNYSSELNVNALLLGDSALYLCASNPTIWDAEETQYFGPGTRLLVL.